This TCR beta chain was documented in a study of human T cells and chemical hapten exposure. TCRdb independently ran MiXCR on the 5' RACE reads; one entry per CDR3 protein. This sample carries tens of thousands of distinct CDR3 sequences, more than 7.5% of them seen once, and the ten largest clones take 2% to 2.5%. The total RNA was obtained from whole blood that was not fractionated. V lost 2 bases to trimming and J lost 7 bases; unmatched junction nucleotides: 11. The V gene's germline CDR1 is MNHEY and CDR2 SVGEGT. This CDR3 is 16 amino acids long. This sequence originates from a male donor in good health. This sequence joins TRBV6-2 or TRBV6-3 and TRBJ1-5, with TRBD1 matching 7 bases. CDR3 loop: CASSYGSGGKRQPQHF. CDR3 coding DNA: TGTGCCAGCAGTTACGGGTCAGGGGGGAAGAGGCAGCCCCAGCATTTT.